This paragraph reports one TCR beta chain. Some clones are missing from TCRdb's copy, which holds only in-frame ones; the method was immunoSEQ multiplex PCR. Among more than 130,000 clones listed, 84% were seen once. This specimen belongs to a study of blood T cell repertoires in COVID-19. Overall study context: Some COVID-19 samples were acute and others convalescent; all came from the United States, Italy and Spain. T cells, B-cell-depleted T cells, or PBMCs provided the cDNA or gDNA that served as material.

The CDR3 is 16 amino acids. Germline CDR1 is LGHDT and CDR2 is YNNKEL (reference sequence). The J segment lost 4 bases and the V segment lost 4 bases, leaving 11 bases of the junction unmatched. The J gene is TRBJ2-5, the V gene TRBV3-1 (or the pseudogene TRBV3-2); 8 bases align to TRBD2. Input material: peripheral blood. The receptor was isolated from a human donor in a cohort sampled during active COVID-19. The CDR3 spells CASSPGLVSLGETQYF. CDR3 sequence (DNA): TGTGCCAGCAGCCCGGGACTAGTCTCCCTTGGAGAGACCCAGTACTTC.